The 4 T cell receptor beta chains presented below share a single source sample, sequenced in a study of blood T cell repertoires in COVID-19. The repertoire was sequenced with immunoSEQ multiplex PCR; TCRdb's copy has only in-frame clones and lacks some. The profile shows about 370,000 clones, around 90% of them singletons. Sequenced sample: peripheral blood. Receptors originate from a woman aged 25-40 years with COVID-19, enrolled during active disease.

The chain has TRBV15 and TRBJ1-2; D might be TRBD1 (5 bases). V lost 4 bases and J 4 bases, leaving 7 bases between the germline ends. Germline CDR1 and CDR2: LNHNV and YYDKDF (reference sequence). The CDR3 length is 12 residues. CDR3 protein: CATSNQGYGYTF. In DNA, the CDR3 is TGTGCCACCAGCAACCAGGGCTATGGCTACACCTTC.

The gene calls are TRBV9 and TRBJ2-3; the match to TRBD2 covers 15 bases. Trimming at V came to 4 bases and at J to 6 bases, leaving 6 bases not matched to a gene. The CDR3 covers 16 residues. The V gene's germline CDR1 is SGDLS and CDR2 YYNGEE. Here the CDR3 DNA reads TGTGCCAGCAGCAGGGGACTAGCGGGGGGATGGGATACGCAGTATTTT. It translates to CASSRGLAGGWDTQYF.

The gene calls are TRBV19 and TRBJ2-3; 9 bases map to TRBD2. The CDR3 covers 17 residues. CDR1 and CDR2 from the germline V gene are LNHDA and SQIVND (reference sequence). The ends lost 3 bases at V and 4 bases at J; junction bases unmatched: 11. CDR3: CASSISSRREGPDTQYF. As DNA, the CDR3 is TGTGCCAGTAGTATCTCCTCCCGGCGGGAGGGGCCAGATACGCAGTATTTT.

The J gene is TRBJ1-5, the V gene TRBV12-3 or TRBV12-4, with 7 bases that match TRBD1. CDR3 length equals 13 residues. The V and J ends lost 6 bases and 4 bases, in that order; junction bases with no gene match: 3. The CDR3, as DNA: TGTGCCAGCAGCGGGACAGCTAATCAGCCCCAGCATTTT. Translating it yields CASSGTANQPQHF.